This T cell receptor beta chain was recovered during a study of PD-L1 blockade in urothelial cancer. Study summary: Prior chemotherapy regimens per patient numbered 0 to 3. T cells were recovered from blood samples at a median of approximately 150,000.

A spike-in of synthetic TCR analog templates was added to each PCR. Sequencing used immunoSEQ multiplex PCR; TCRdb keeps in-frame clones, though not all of them. The table lists more than 15,000 clones, around 90% of them singletons, with 5.9% in the top ten. Sequences were derived from PBMCs, sampled around atezolizumab (anti-PD-L1) treatment. This sequence originates from a man aged 45-60 years with urothelial cancer.

The CDR3 DNA is TGTGCCAGCAGGAGACTGAGCTCTGGAAACACCATATATTTT. Its protein product is CASRRLSSGNTIYF. The V gene is TRBV2, the J gene TRBJ1-3; D gene uncertain. CDR3 length equals 14 residues. Germline CDR1 is SNHLY and CDR2 is FYNNEI. V was shortened by 6 bases and J by 0 bases, with 9 bases between the two germline ends.